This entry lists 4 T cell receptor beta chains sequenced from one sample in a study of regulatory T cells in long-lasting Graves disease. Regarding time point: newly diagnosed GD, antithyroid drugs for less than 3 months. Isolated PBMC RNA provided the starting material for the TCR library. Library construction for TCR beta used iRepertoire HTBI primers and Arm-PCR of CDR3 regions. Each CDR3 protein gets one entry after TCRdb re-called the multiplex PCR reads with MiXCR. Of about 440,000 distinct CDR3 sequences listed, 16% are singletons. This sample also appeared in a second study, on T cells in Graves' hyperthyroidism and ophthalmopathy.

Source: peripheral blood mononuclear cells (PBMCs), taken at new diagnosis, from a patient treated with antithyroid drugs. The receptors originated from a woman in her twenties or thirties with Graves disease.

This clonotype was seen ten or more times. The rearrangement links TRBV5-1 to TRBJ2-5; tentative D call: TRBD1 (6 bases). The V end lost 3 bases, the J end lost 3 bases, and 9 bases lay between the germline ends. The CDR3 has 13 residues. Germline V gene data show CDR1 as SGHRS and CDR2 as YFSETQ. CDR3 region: CASSYQGKETQYF. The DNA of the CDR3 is TGCGCCAGCAGCTACCAGGGGAAAGAGACCCAGTACTTC.

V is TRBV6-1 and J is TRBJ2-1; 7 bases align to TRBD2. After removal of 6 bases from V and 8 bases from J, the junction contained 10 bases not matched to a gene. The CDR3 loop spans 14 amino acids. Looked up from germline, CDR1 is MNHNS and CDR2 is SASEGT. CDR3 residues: CASRPGGSGDEQFF. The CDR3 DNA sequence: TGTGCCAGCAGGCCTGGCGGGAGCGGGGATGAGCAGTTCTTC.

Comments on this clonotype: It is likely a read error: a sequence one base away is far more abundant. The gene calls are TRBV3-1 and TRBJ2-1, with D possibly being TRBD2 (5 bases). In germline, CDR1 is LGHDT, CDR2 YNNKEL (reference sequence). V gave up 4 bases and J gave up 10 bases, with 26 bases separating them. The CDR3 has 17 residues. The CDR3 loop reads CASSRRAGVASTYEQFF. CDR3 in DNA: TGTGCCAGCAGCCGACGGGCCGGGGTGGCTTCTACCTACGAGCAGTTCTTC.

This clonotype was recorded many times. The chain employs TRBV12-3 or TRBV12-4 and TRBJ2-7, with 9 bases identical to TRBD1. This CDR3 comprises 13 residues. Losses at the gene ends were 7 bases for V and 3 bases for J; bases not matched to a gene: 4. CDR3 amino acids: CASTTDRGYEQYF. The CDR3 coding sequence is TGTGCCAGCACCACGGACAGGGGCTACGAGCAGTACTTC.